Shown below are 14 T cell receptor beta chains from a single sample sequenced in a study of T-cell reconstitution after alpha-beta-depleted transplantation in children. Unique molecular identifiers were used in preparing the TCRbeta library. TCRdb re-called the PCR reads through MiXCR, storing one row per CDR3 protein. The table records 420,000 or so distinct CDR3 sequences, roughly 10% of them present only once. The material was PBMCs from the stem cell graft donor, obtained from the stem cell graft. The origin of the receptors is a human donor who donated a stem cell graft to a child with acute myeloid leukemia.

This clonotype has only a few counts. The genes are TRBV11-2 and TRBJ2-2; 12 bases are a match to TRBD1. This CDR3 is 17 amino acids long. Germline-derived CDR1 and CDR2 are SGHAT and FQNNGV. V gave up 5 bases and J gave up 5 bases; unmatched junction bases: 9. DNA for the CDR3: TGTGCCAGCAGCAGGGGAGGGGACAGGGGGCGGACCGGGGAGCTGTTTTTT. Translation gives CASSRGGDRGRTGELFF.

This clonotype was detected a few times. CDR3 coding DNA: TGTGCCAGCAGCTTGGACGTCGCGGGGGCGAAAGAGACCCAGTACTTC. The encoded protein is CASSLDVAGAKETQYF. The chain links TRBV7-9 to TRBJ2-5, with D possibly TRBD2 on 7 matching bases. Germline V gene sequence: CDR1 SEHNR, CDR2 FQNEAQ (reference sequence). This CDR3 has 16 amino acids. V gave up 3 bases and J gave up 3 bases, with 17 bases separating them.

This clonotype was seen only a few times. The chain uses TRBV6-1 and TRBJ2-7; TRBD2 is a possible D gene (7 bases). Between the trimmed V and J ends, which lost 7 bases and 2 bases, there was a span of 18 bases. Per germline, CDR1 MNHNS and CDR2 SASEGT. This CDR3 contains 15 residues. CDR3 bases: TGTGCCAGCAATCAAAGGGGGGGTCCTACCTACGAGCAGTACTTC. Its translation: CASNQRGGPTYEQYF.

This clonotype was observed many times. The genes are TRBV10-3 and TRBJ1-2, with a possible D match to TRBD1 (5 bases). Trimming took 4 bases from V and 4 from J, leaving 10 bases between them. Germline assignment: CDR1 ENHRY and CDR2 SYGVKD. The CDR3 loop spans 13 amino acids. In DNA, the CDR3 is TGTGCCATCAGTGGGGACGGCGGCTATGGCTACACCTTC. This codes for CAISGDGGYGYTF.

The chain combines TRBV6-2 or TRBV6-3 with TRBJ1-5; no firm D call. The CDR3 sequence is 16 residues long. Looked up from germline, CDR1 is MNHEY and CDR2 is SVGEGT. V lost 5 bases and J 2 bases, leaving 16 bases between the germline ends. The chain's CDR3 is CASSPGVAGGNQPQHF. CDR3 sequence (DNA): TGTGCCAGCAGTCCCGGCGTCGCTGGTGGCAATCAGCCCCAGCATTTT.

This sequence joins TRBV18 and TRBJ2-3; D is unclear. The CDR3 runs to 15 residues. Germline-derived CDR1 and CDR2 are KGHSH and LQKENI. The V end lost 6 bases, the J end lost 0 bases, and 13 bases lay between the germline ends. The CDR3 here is CASSPAARSTDTQYF. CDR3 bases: TGTGCCAGCTCCCCCGCGGCCCGGAGCACAGATACGCAGTATTTT. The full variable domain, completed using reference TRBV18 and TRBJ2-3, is NAGVMQNPRHLVRRRGQEARLRCSPMKGHSHVYWYRQLPEEGLKFMVYLQKENIIDESGMPKERFSAEFPKEGPSILRIQQVVRGDSAAYFCASSPAARSTDTQYFGPGTRLTVL.

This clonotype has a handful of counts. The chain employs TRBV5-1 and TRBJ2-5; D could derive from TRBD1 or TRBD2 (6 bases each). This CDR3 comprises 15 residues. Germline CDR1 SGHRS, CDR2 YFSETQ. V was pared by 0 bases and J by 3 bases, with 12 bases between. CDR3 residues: CASSLESRGEETQYF. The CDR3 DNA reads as TGCGCCAGCAGCTTGGAATCGAGGGGGGAAGAGACCCAGTACTTC.

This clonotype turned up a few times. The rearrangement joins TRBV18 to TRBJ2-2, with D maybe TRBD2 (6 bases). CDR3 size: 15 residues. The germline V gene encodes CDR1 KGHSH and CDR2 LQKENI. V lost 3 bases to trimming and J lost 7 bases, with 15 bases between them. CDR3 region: CASSPQPPGSGELFF. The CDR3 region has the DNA TGTGCCAGCTCACCTCAACCCCCCGGGAGCGGGGAGCTGTTTTTT.

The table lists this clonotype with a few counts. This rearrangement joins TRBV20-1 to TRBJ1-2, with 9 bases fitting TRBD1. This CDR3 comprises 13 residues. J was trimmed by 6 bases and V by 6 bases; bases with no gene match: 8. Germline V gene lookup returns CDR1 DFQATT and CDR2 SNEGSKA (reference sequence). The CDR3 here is CSAKGTGKDGYTF. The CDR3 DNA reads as TGCAGTGCCAAGGGGACAGGGAAAGATGGCTACACCTTC.

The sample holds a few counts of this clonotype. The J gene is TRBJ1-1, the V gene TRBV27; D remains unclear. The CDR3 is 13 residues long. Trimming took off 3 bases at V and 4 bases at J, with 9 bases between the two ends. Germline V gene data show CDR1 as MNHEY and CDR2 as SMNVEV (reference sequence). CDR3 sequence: CASSFAGSTEAFF. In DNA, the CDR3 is TGTGCCAGCAGTTTTGCCGGGTCCACTGAAGCTTTCTTT.

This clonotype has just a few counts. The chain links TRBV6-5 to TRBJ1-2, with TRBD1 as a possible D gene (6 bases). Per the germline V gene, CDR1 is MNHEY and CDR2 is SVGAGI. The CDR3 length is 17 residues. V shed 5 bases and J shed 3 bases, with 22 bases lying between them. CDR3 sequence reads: CASSTGREGVSDYGYTF. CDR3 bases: TGTGCCAGCAGTACTGGTCGAGAGGGGGTATCTGACTATGGCTACACCTTC.

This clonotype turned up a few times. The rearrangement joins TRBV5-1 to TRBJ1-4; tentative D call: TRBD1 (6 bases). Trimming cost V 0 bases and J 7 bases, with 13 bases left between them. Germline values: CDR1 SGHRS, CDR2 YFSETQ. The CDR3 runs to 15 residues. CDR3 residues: CASSLAEGGREKLFF. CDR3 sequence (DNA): TGCGCCAGCAGCTTGGCCGAGGGGGGCCGTGAAAAACTGTTTTTT.

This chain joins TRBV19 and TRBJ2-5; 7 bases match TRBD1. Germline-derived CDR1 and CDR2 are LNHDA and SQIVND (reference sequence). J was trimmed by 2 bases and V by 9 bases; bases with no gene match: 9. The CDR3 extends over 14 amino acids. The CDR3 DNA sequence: TGTGCCAGCAGTCGACCGGGACAGCAAGAGACCCAGTACTTC. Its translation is CASSRPGQQETQYF.

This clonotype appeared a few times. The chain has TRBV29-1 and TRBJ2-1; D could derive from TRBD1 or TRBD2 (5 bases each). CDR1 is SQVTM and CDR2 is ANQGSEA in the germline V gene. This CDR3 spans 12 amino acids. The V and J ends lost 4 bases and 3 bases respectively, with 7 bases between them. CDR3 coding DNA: TGCAGCGTTGGGGACCACTACAATGAGCAGTTCTTC. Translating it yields CSVGDHYNEQFF.